The 2 T cell receptor beta chains listed next were all sequenced from one sample in a study of prognosis after radiotherapy for stage I lung cancer (dated by TCRdb to the early 2020s). The listed sequencing device is Illumina HiSeq 3000. Two rounds of multiplex PCR on genomic DNA were used to amplify the TCR beta CDR3 region. In the first round of PCR, primers specific to each TRBV and TRBJ gene were used, and the primer sequences are filed in Chinese patent CN105087789A. Using fastp trimming at Q25 and MiXCR clonotype assembly, TCRdb reanalyzed the public sequencing data and kept in-frame beta chains. Identical CDR3 proteins give one entry, which carries the most common genes and DNA. This sample is represented by about 14,000 distinct CDR3 sequences; 56% of them were singletons. Together, the top ten hold about a quarter of the sample. Sequencing used PBMCs, obtained before or after stereotactic body radiation therapy (not recorded which). The receptors shown here come from a donor older than 45 with non-small cell lung cancer.

As for this clonotype: Since no conserved phenylalanine or tryptophan closes the CDR3, a read error is the likely cause. The V call is TRBV12-3 or TRBV12-4, the J call TRBJ2-1; D uncertain. Trimming stripped 6 bases from V and 7 bases from J, with 22 bases between. The CDR3 extends over 16 amino acids. The CDR3 loop is CASSPLRVRPSNEQFS. The CDR3 DNA sequence: TGTGCCAGCAGCCCCCTTAGAGTGAGGCCTTCGAATGAGCAGTTCTCC.

The rearrangement links TRBV5-1 to TRBJ1-4; D unclear. Trimming took off 2 bases at V and 1 base at J, with 9 bases between the two ends. This CDR3 is built from 15 residues. Per germline, CDR1 SGHRS and CDR2 YFSETQ. The CDR3 sequence is CASSLTPGTNEKLFF. Here the CDR3 DNA reads TGCGCCAGCAGCTTAACCCCGGGAACTAATGAAAAACTGTTTTTT.